This TCR beta chain came from a study of OX40 agonist ivuxolimab in advanced cancers. Overall study context: Partial responses occurred in Three dose-escalation patients, one with hepatocellular carcinoma and two with cutaneous melanoma. Study-level findings and limits: Among the nonresponders, some also had low normalized T-cell clonal expansion.

Sampled blood was obtained at baseline, cycle 4 day 1, and cycle 7 day 1. Clones were read by immunoSEQ multiplex PCR, and TCRdb kept only the in-frame ones, dropping some. The sample has tens of thousands of clones; about nine tenths are singletons. In regard to this clone: Its specificity is unknown.

Sample: CD4+ or CD8+ T cells sorted from blood, taken in a trial of the OX40 agonist ivuxolimab. This receptor was identified in an adult with an advanced solid tumor such as melanoma, head and neck, liver or kidney cancer.

The CDR3 loop reads CATSKDRLYGYTF. CDR3 DNA sequence: TGTGCCACCAGCAAAGACAGACTCTATGGCTACACCTTC. The chain recombines TRBV15 with TRBJ1-2; tentatively, D is TRBD1 (5 bases). The CDR3 is 13 residues long. V gave up 4 bases and J gave up 4 bases, with 10 bases separating them. Germline CDR1 and CDR2: LNHNV and YYDKDF (reference sequence).